This T cell receptor beta chain is from a study of cytomegalovirus exposure and HLA in healthy donors. Study-wide results and caveats: Some TCR beta chains (around 180 of them) were listed as cytomegalovirus-associated. Later analysis suggested links between common viral pathogens and several top significant clusters.

The PCR made use of 60 Vbeta and 13 Jbeta primers. The table came from immunoSEQ multiplex PCR; TCRdb's copy has only in-frame clones and leaves some out. The data hold 95,000 to 150,000 clones, with 60% to 85% observed a single time. The V gene's germline CDR1 is SGHTA and CDR2 FQGNSA. The CDR3 is made up of 14 amino acids. V lost 4 bases and J 6 bases, leaving 15 bases between the germline ends. With regard to this clone: Its matching antigen is unknown.

Sequenced input: PBMCs. The sequence was obtained from a man under 40 in good health and CMV-seronegative. V is TRBV7-2 and J is TRBJ1-2, with D uncertain. CDR3 nucleotides: TGTGCCAGCAGCTCAAGGCGGCCAAGAGATGGCTACACCTTC. Translation gives CASSSRRPRDGYTF. The full variable domain, completed using reference TRBV7-2 and TRBJ1-2, is GAGVSQSPSNKVTEKGKDVELRCDPISGHTALYWYRQSLGQGLEFLIYFQGNSAPDKSGLPSDRFSAERTGGSVSTLTIQRTQQEDSAVYLCASSSRRPRDGYTFGSGTRLTVV.